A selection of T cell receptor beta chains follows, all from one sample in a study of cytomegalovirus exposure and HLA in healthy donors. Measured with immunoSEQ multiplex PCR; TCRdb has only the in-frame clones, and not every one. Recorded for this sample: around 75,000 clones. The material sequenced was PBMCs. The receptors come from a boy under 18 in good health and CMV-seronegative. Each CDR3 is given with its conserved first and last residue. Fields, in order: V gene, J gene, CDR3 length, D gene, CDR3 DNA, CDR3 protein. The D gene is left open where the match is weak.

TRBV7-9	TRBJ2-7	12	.	TGTGCCAGCAGTCAGGACTCCTACGAGCAGTACTTC	CASSQDSYEQYF
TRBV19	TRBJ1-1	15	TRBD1	TGTGCCAGTAGTCCCACCAGTAGGGGGCTAGGTGAAGCTTTCTTT	CASSPTSRGLGEAFF
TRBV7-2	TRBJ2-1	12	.	TGTGCCAGCAGCATACCAGGGCCAAGGCAGTTCTTC	CASSIPGPRQFF
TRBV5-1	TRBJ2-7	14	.	TGCGCCAGCAGCTTTGGTACAGGTTCGTACGAGCAGTACTTC	CASSFGTGSYEQYF
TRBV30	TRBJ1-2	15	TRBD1	TGTGCCTGGAGCGCCCCATATGACAGGGGGGATGGCTACACCTTC	CAWSAPYDRGDGYTF
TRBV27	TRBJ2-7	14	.	TGTGCCAGCAGTTTCGAAGGCAGGGGCTACGAGCAGTACTTC	CASSFEGRGYEQYF
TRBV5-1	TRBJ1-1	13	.	TGCGCCAGCAGCTTCACAGCCGACACTGAAGCTTTCTTT	CASSFTADTEAFF
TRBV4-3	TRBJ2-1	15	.	TGCGCCAGCAGCCTAGACCGGGACTTCTACAATGAGCAGTTCTTC	CASSLDRDFYNEQFF
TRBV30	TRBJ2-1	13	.	TGTGCCTGGAGTGTACAACAGGACAATGAGCAGTTCTTC	CAWSVQQDNEQFF
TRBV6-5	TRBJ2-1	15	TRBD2	TGTGCCAGCAGCCCGTCGGTAGCGGGCCATAGGGAGCAGTTCTTC	CASSPSVAGHREQFF
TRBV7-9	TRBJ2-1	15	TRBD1	TGTGCCAGCAGCCGAGCAGGACAGGGCTACAATGAGCAGTTCTTC	CASSRAGQGYNEQFF
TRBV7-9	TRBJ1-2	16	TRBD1	TGTGCCAGCAGCGGCTACCGGGACAGGGGGCGCGATGGCTACACCTTC	CASSGYRDRGRDGYTF
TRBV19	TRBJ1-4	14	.	TGTGCCAGTACCCCCGGGACAACTAATGAAAAACTGTTTTTT	CASTPGTTNEKLFF
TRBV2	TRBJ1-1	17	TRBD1	TGTGCCAGCAGTGAAGCCCGAGCAGGGGGCTTTGACACTGAAGCTTTCTTT	CASSEARAGGFDTEAFF
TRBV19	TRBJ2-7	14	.	TGTGCCAGTAGTACAGAACGGTCCTCCTACGAGCAGTACTTC	CASSTERSSYEQYF
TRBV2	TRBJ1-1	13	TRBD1	TGTGCCAGCAGTCAGGGGGCAAGAACTGAAGCTTTCTTT	CASSQGARTEAFF
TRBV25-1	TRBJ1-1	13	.	TGTGCCAGCACAGGGTTCATGAACACTGAAGCTTTCTTT	CASTGFMNTEAFF
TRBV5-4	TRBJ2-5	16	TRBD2	TGTGCCAGCAGCCCGGGGGGCGCGGGAGGACAAGAGACCCAGTACTTC	CASSPGGAGGQETQYF
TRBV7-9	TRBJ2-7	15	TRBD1	TGTGCCAGCAGCTCGCCCCTGGACAGGGCAGGAGAGCAGTACTTC	CASSSPLDRAGEQYF
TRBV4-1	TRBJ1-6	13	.	TGCGCCAGCGCTGACAGCGATAATTCACCCCTCCACTTT	CASADSDNSPLHF
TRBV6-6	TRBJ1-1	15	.	TGTGCCAGCAGTTACTCAAGACTATCGAACACTGAAGCTTTCTTT	CASSYSRLSNTEAFF
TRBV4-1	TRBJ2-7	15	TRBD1	TGCGCCAGCAGCCAATCCGGGACAGCTGACTACGAGCAGTACTTC	CASSQSGTADYEQYF
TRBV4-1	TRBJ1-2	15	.	TGCGCCAGCAGCCAACCAGCGGCGGGGCTCTATGGCTACACCTTC	CASSQPAAGLYGYTF
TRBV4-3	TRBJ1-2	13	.	TGCGCCAGCAGCCAAGATTTCAGCTATGGCTACACCTTC	CASSQDFSYGYTF
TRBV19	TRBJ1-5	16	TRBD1	TGTGCCAGTAAGGTCTCCCGGGACAGGGCCAACCAGCCCCAGCATTTT	CASKVSRDRANQPQHF
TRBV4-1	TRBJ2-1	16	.	TGCGCCAGCAGCCAAGCTTGGCCCGTCTCCTACAATGAGCAGTTCTTC	CASSQAWPVSYNEQFF
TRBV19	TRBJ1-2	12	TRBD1	TGTGCCAGTGCACAGGGGAACTATGGCTACACCTTC	CASAQGNYGYTF
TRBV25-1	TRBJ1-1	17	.	TGTGCCAGCAGTGAATATTCTTACTGGTCGGGAAACACTGAAGCTTTCTTT	CASSEYSYWSGNTEAFF